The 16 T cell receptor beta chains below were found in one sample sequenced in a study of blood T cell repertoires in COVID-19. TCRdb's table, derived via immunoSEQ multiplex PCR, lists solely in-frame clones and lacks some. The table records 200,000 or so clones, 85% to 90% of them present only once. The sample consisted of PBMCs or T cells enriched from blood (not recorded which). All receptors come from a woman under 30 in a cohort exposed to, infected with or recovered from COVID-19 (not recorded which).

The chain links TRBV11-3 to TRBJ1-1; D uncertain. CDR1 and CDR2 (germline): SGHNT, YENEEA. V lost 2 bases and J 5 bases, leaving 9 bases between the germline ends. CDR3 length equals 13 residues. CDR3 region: CASSLSTVTEAFF. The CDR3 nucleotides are TGTGCCAGCAGCTTATCTACAGTGACTGAAGCTTTCTTT.

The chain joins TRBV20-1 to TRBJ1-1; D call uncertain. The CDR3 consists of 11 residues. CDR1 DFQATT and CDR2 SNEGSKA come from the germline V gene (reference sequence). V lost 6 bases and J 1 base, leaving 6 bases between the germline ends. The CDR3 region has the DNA TGCAGTGCAAACAAGAACACTGAAGCTTTCTTT. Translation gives CSANKNTEAFF.

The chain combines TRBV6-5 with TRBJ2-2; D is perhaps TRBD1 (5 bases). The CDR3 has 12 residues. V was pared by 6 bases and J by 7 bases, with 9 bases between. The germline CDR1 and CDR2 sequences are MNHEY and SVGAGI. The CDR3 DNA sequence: TGTGCCAGCAGCCCACAGGTCGGGGAGCTGTTTTTT. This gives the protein CASSPQVGELFF.

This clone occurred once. DNA for the CDR3: TGTGCCAGCAGTTGGGGACAGAACACCGGGGAGCTGTTTTTT. Its protein product is CASSWGQNTGELFF. The V call is TRBV6-5, the J call TRBJ2-2; possibly TRBD1 for D (6 bases). The ends were cut back, 4 bases at V and 1 base at J, with 7 bases in the middle. The CDR3 has 14 residues. The V gene's germline CDR1 is MNHEY and CDR2 SVGAGI.

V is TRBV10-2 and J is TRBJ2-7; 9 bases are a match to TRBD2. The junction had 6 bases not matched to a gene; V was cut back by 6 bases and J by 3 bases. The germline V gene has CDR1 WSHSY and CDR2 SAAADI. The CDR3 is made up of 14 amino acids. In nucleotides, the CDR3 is TGCGCCAGCAGGGAGAATAGCGGGAGCTACGAGCAGTACTTC. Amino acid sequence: CASRENSGSYEQYF.

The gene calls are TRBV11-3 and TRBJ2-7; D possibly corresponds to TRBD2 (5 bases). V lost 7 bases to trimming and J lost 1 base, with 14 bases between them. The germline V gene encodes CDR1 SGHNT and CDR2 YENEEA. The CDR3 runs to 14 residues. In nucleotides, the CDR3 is TGTGCCAGCACCCCCCCGGACTCGTCCTACGAGCAGTACTTC. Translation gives CASTPPDSSYEQYF.

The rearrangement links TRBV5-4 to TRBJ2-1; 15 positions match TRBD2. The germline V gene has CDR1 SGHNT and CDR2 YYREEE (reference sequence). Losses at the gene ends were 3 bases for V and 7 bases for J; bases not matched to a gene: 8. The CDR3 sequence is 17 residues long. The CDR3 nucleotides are TGTGCCAGCAGCTCCGGACTAGCGGGAGGGCCAGGAAATGAGCAGTTCTTC. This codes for CASSSGLAGGPGNEQFF.

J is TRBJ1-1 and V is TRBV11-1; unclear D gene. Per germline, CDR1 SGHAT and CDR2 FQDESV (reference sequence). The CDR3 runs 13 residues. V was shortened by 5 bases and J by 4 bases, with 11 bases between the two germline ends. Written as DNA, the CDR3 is TGTGCCAGCAGCCTGGAGGTTGGCACTGAAGCTTTCTTT. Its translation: CASSLEVGTEAFF.

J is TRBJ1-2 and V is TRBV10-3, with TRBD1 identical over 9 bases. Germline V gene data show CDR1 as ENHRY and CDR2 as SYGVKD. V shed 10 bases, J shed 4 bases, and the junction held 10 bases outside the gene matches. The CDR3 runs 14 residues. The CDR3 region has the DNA TGTGCCACCCAGCCGGGACAGGGCCCCTATGGCTACACCTTC. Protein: CATQPGQGPYGYTF.

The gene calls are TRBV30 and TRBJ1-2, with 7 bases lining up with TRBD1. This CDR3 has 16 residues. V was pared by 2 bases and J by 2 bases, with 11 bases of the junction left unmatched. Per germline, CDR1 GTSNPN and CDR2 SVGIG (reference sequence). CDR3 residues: CAWSSIMRDRNYGYTF. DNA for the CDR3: TGTGCCTGGAGTTCTATAATGAGGGACAGAAACTATGGCTACACCTTC.

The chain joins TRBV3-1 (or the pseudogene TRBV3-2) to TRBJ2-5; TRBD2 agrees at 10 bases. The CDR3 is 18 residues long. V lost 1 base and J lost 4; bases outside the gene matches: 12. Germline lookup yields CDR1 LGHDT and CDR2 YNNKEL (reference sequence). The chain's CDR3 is CASSQVPAGGPGRETQYF. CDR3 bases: TGTGCCAGCAGCCAAGTCCCAGCGGGAGGGCCCGGTAGAGAGACCCAGTACTTC.

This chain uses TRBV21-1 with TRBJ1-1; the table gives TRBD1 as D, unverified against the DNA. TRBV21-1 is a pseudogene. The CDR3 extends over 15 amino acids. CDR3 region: CASSKGWDRHTEAFF. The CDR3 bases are TGTGCCAGCAGCAAAGGTTGGGACAGACACACTGAAGCTTTCTTT.

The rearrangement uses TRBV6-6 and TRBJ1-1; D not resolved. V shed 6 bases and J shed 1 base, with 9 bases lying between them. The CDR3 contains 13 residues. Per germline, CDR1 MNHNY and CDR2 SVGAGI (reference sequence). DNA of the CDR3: TGTGCCAGCAGATATACGGGGAACACTGAAGCTTTCTTT. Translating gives CASRYTGNTEAFF.

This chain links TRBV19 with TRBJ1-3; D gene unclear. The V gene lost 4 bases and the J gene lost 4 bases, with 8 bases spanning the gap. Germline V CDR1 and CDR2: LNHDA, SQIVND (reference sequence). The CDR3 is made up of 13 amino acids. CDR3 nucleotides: TGTGCCAGTAGTAGCGAGGAGGGAAACACCATATATTTT. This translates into CASSSEEGNTIYF.

As DNA, the CDR3 is TGTGCCAGCAGGGCAGGGGGTTGGGACACCGGGGAGCTGTTTTTT. Protein sequence: CASRAGGWDTGELFF. The chain has TRBV2 and TRBJ2-2; 7 bases line up with TRBD1. V lost 6 bases, J lost 3 bases, and 7 bases stayed unmatched. The CDR3 has 15 residues. CDR1 is SNHLY and CDR2 is FYNNEI in the germline V gene.

As DNA, the CDR3 is TGTGCCAGCAAAGACGGCGCGGTGACCCTCCACTTT. Amino acid sequence: CASKDGAVTLHF. The genes are TRBV2 and TRBJ1-6; D remains ambiguous. In germline, CDR1 is SNHLY, CDR2 FYNNEI. V lost 7 bases and J lost 14, with 15 bases in between. The CDR3 contains 12 residues.